These T cell receptor beta chains were read from a single sample in a study of human T cells and chemical hapten exposure. MiXCR, run by TCRdb on the RACE reads, gives a single entry per CDR3 protein. The data show more than 300,000 distinct CDR3 sequences, about 5% seen once. Sequencing was performed on whole blood, taken in connection with sensitization to the hapten diphenylcyclopropenone (DPC). The receptors originated from a woman aged 18-35 years with alopecia areata. Some clones in this sample may be carry-over from other donors' samples. Both conserved end residues are part of each CDR3. A D gene is named only where the DNA matches it firmly. Some rows have no size entry. The others give once, few or many, or a class for an expanded clone.

>TRBJ1-5|TRBV15|-|-
CATSRGPGGQPQHF
TGTGCCACCAGCAGGGGCCCAGGTGGTCAGCCCCAGCATTTT
>TRBJ2-3|TRBV28|few|TRBD2
CASSLFLATSGGVDTDTQYF
TGTGCCAGCAGTTTATTCCTTGCCACTAGCGGGGGGGTGGACACAGATACGCAGTATTTT
>TRBJ2-3|TRBV20-1|few|-
CSASWSDTQYF
TGCAGTGCTAGTTGGAGCGATACGCAGTATTTT
>TRBJ2-7|TRBV5-1|-|TRBD1
CASSRIPGQGEEQYF
TGCGCCAGCAGCCGAATACCGGGACAGGGTGAAGAGCAGTACTTC
>TRBJ2-5|TRBV3-1|-|-
CASSQGDISQETQYF
TGTGCCAGCAGCCAGGGGGACATCTCCCAAGAGACCCAGTACTTC
>TRBJ1-5|TRBV7-8|many|TRBD1
CASSRSTGDQPQHF
TGTGCCAGCAGTCGTTCCACAGGGGATCAGCCCCAGCATTTT
>TRBJ2-3|TRBV12-3/TRBV12-4|many|-
CASSLRAGRLDTQYF
TGTGCCAGCAGTTTGCGGGCGGGGCGCCTTGATACGCAGTATTTT
>TRBJ2-1|TRBV4-3|-|TRBD1
CASSQDRGTVYNEQFF
TGCGCCAGCAGCCAAGATAGAGGGACAGTCTACAATGAGCAGTTCTTC
>TRBJ1-6|TRBV20-1|few|-
CSARGLTGFGNSPLHF
TGCAGTGCTAGAGGGTTAACAGGGTTTGGTAATTCACCCCTCCACTTT
>TRBJ2-1|TRBV6-2/TRBV6-3|few|TRBD2
CASSPTSGSYNEQFF
TGTGCCAGCAGCCCGACTAGCGGGTCGTACAATGAGCAGTTCTTC
>TRBJ1-6|TRBV18|few|-
CASSTLTLSSYNSPLHF
TGTGCCAGCTCAACGTTGACCCTGAGCTCCTATAATTCACCCCTCCACTTT
>TRBJ1-1|TRBV15|-|-
CATSRRGGVNTEAFF
TGTGCCACCAGCAGAAGGGGAGGAGTGAACACTGAAGCTTTCTTT
>TRBJ2-2|TRBV6-5|few|-
CASRVRDSTGELFF
TGTGCCAGCAGAGTCCGGGACTCCACCGGGGAGCTGTTTTTT
>TRBJ2-5|TRBV12-3/TRBV12-4|many|TRBD1
CASSPGDREGETQYF
TGTGCCAGCAGTCCGGGGGACAGGGAAGGAGAGACCCAGTACTTC
>TRBJ1-2|TRBV28|many|TRBD1
CASSLTGGYGYTF
TGTGCTAGCAGCTTGACAGGGGGCTATGGCTACACCTTC
>TRBJ2-7|TRBV28|-|-
CASSLGWNEQYF
TGTGCCAGCAGTTTAGGATGGAACGAGCAGTACTTC
>TRBJ1-3|TRBV12-3/TRBV12-4|many|-
CASSLGGTEGNTIYF
TGTGCCAGCAGTTTAGGAGGGACGGAAGGAAACACCATATATTTT
>TRBJ2-2|TRBV4-2|-|-
CASSRVEGAVGELFF
TGTGCCAGCAGCCGGGTGGAGGGGGCGGTCGGGGAGCTGTTTTTT
>TRBJ1-5|TRBV12-3/TRBV12-4|-|TRBD1
CASSPTGGTGQPQHF
TGTGCCAGCAGTCCGACAGGGGGCACAGGGCAGCCCCAGCATTTT
>TRBJ2-3|TRBV6-2/TRBV6-3|many|TRBD2
CASKRTSEDTQYF
TGTGCCAGCAAACGGACTAGCGAGGATACGCAGTATTTT
>TRBJ1-2|TRBV6-5|many|-
CASSRARTNYGYTF
TGTGCCAGCAGTCGTGCCAGGACCAACTATGGCTACACCTTC
>TRBJ2-2|TRBV20-1|many|-
CSASGGGAGELFF
TGCAGTGCTAGTGGGGGGGGCGCCGGGGAGCTGTTTTTT
>TRBJ1-6|TRBV20-1|many|-
CSARHSGRGYSPLHF
TGCAGTGCTAGACATAGCGGCAGGGGATATTCACCCCTCCACTTT
>TRBJ2-1|TRBV6-6|many|TRBD1
CASSYPSDRGPYNEQFF
TGTGCCAGCAGTTACCCATCAGACAGGGGGCCCTACAATGAGCAGTTCTTC
>TRBJ2-2|TRBV7-2|-|-
CASSLALGTGELFF
TGTGCCAGCAGCTTAGCGCTAGGCACCGGGGAGCTGTTTTTT
>TRBJ2-1|TRBV7-3|many|TRBD2
CASSLGLAGGYEQFF
TGTGCCAGCAGCTTGGGACTAGCGGGGGGCTATGAGCAGTTCTTC
>TRBJ1-1|TRBV9|-|TRBD1
CASAGGQGPNTEAFF
TGTGCCAGCGCTGGGGGACAGGGACCGAACACTGAAGCTTTCTTT
>TRBJ2-6|TRBV12-3/TRBV12-4|-|-
CASSLTGTGANVLTF
TGTGCCAGCAGTTTAACGGGGACTGGGGCCAACGTCCTGACTTTC
>TRBJ2-7|TRBV3-1|many|-
CASSIYTYEQYF
TGTGCCAGCAGCATCTACACCTACGAGCAGTACTTC
>TRBJ2-5|TRBV12-3/TRBV12-4|-|TRBD2
CASKPTSGDGETQYF
TGTGCCAGCAAACCGACTAGCGGGGACGGAGAGACCCAGTACTTC
>TRBJ1-1|TRBV12-3/TRBV12-4|-|-
CASGLDGKNTEAFF
TGTGCCAGCGGACTGGACGGGAAGAACACTGAAGCTTTCTTT
>TRBJ2-1|TRBV11-2|-|TRBD2
CASSARLAGAYNEQFF
TGTGCCAGCAGCGCCAGACTAGCGGGGGCCTACAATGAGCAGTTCTTC
>TRBJ2-7|TRBV28|many|-
CASTPVYSYEQYF
TGTGCCAGCACCCCGGTTTACTCCTACGAGCAGTACTTC
>TRBJ2-2|TRBV10-2|-|TRBD1
CASGGANTGELFF
TGCGCCTCAGGGGGCGCGAACACCGGGGAGCTGTTTTTT
>TRBJ2-3|TRBV4-2|-|TRBD2
CASSHQLAGTTDTQYF
TGTGCCAGCAGCCACCAACTAGCGGGGACCACAGATACGCAGTATTTT
>TRBJ1-1|TRBV20-1|few|TRBD1
CSAAGQGATEAFF
TGCAGTGCCGCGGGACAGGGGGCAACTGAAGCTTTCTTT
>TRBJ2-5|TRBV5-1|many|-
CASSSPDGFQETQYF
TGCGCCAGCAGCTCCCCCGACGGATTCCAAGAGACCCAGTACTTC
>TRBJ1-6|TRBV4-3|many|-
CASSSRTSGDSPLHF
TGCGCCAGCAGCTCTCGTACCTCTGGGGATTCACCCCTCCACTTT
>TRBJ1-4|TRBV25-1|-|-
CATRDRAREKLFF
TGTGCCACAAGAGATAGAGCTAGGGAAAAACTGTTTTTT
>TRBJ1-2|TRBV20-1|-|-
CSASNPGNYGYTF
TGCAGTGCTAGTAATCCGGGGAACTATGGCTACACCTTC
>TRBJ1-1|TRBV18|-|TRBD1
CASSPDRASPEAFF
TGTGCCAGCTCGCCGGACAGGGCGTCGCCTGAAGCTTTCTTT
>TRBJ2-1|TRBV3-1|few|-
CASSQAAQATF
TGTGCCAGCAGCCAAGCGGCCCAAGCCACCTTC
>TRBJ1-2|TRBV3-1|-|-
CASSQDKGGNYGYTF
TGTGCCAGCAGCCAAGATAAGGGCGGGAACTATGGCTACACCTTC
>TRBJ2-2|TRBV5-1|many|-
CASTPAKLTGELFF
TGCGCCAGCACCCCAGCGAAGTTAACCGGGGAGCTGTTTTTT
>TRBJ2-3|TRBV4-3|-|-
CASSQVGAFSDTQYF
TGCGCCAGCAGCCAAGTTGGAGCTTTTTCAGATACGCAGTATTTT